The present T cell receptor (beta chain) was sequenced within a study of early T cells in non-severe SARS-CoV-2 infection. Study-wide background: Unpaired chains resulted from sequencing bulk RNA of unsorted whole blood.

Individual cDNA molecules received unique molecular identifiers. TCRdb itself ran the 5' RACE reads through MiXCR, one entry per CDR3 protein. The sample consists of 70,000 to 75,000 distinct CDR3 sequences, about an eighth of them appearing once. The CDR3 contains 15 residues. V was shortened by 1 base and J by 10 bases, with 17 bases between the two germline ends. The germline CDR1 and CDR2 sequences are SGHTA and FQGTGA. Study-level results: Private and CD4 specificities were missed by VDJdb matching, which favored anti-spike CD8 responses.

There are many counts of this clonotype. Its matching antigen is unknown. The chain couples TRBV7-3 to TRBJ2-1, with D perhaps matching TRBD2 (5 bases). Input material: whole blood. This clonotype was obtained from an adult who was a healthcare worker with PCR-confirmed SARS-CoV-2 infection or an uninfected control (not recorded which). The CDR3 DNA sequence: TGTGCCAGCAGCTTAAGGATTTCGGGCGGGTCGGAGCAGTTCTTC. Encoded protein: CASSLRISGGSEQFF.